This TCR beta chain was found in a study of OX40 agonist ivuxolimab in advanced cancers. General observations from the study: Fewer expanded clones were found on average in CD4+ than in CD8+ T cells.

In regard to this clone: Its antigen is still unknown.

Some clones are missing from TCRdb's copy, which holds only in-frame ones; the method was immunoSEQ multiplex PCR. Found here are over 65,000 clones, more than 65% of them singletons; the top ten hold about 5%. From germline, CDR1 is MNHEY and CDR2 SMNVEV (reference sequence). The V and J ends lost 6 bases and 5 bases respectively, with 13 bases between them. This CDR3 has 13 residues. Sequenced here: CD4+ or CD8+ T cells sorted from blood, sampled in a trial of the OX40 agonist ivuxolimab. The clonotype was recovered from an adult with an advanced solid tumor such as melanoma, head and neck, liver or kidney cancer. The chain couples TRBV27 to TRBJ2-5; D is unresolved. In nucleotides, the CDR3 is TGTGCCAGCAGCATATGGGGTGGGGAGACCCAGTACTTC. This codes for CASSIWGGETQYF.